This TCR beta chain was profiled in a study of OX40 agonist ivuxolimab in advanced cancers. Across the study: Patient treatment consisted of intravenous ivuxolimab administration every 2 weeks at 0.01 to 10 mg/kg. Partial responses were achieved by three patients: one hepatocellular carcinoma, two cutaneous melanoma. Whole-study results and caveats: Mean expanded clone counts were higher in CD8+ than CD4+ T cells.

The protocol was immunoSEQ multiplex PCR, while the TCRdb copy is restricted to in-frame clones and leaves out a portion. The data hold tens of thousands of clones, with approximately 94% observed a single time. Per the germline V gene, CDR1 is SGHAT and CDR2 is FQNNGV. The CDR3 covers 18 residues. After removal of 5 bases from V and 4 bases from J, the junction contained 10 bases not matched to a gene. Collection of blood occurred at baseline, at cycle 4 day 1, and at cycle 7 day 1. Regarding this clone: What it binds is unknown.

The clonotype originates from an adult with an advanced solid tumor such as melanoma, head and neck, liver or kidney cancer. The chain carries TRBV11-2 and TRBJ2-1, with 14 bases fitting TRBD2. Material: CD4+ or CD8+ T cells sorted from blood, obtained in a trial of the OX40 agonist ivuxolimab. CDR3 in amino acids: CASSPGLAGGFYYNEQFF. The CDR3 DNA follows: TGTGCCAGCAGCCCAGGACTAGCGGGAGGCTTTTATTACAATGAGCAGTTCTTC.